This TCR beta chain was sequenced in a study of blood T cell repertoires in COVID-19. The overall study: Acute and convalescent COVID-19 specimens originated in the United States, Italy and Spain.

The protocol was immunoSEQ multiplex PCR, while the TCRdb copy is restricted to in-frame clones and leaves out a portion. The data contain about 180,000 clones, around 85% of them singletons. The sequenced sample consisted of PBMCs or T cells enriched from blood (not recorded which). The clonotype comes from a man aged 35 to 55 who had recovered from COVID-19.

CDR3 sequence (DNA): TGTGCCTGGAGTGTACAGGGGATTAATAGCAATCAGCCCCAGCATTTT. Translating gives CAWSVQGINSNQPQHF. This chain uses TRBV30 with TRBJ1-5, with 7 positions matching TRBD1. With V trimmed by 0 bases and J by 0 bases, 5 bases remained unmatched. This CDR3 spans 16 amino acids. Germline V CDR1 and CDR2: GTSNPN, SVGIG (reference sequence).